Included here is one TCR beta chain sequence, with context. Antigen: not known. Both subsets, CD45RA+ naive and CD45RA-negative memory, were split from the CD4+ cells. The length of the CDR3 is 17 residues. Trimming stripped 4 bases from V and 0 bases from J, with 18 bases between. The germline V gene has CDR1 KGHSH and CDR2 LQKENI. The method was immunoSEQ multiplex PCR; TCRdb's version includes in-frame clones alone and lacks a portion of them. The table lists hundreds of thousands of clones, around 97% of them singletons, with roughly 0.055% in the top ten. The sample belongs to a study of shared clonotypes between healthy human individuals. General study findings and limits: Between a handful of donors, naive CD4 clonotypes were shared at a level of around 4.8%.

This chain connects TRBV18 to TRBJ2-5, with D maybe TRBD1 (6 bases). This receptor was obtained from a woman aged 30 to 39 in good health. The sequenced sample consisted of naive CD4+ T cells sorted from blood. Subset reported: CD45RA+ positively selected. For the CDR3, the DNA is TGTGCCAGCTCACATAGCATGTCAGGGGAGTACCAAGAGACCCAGTACTTC. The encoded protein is CASSHSMSGEYQETQYF. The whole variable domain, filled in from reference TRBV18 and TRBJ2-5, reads NAGVMQNPRHLVRRRGQEARLRCSPMKGHSHVYWYRQLPEEGLKFMVYLQKENIIDESGMPKERFSAEFPKEGPSILRIQQVVRGDSAAYFCASSHSMSGEYQETQYFGPGTRLLVL.